This TCR beta chain was sequenced in a study of blood T cell repertoires in COVID-19. About the research overall: Both acute and convalescent COVID-19 samples were obtained from the United States, Italy and Spain.

Authors' processing steps: How many nucleated cells were present was estimated from reference gene primer amplification. Sequenced by immunoSEQ multiplex PCR; TCRdb stores in-frame clones only, minus some. V and J calls and clone size are copied from that table; D and trimming were computed from the DNA. The table has 250,000 to 350,000 clones, 88% seen once; the top ten hold about 3%. Participants were aged about 18 to 100 years from around 24 US areas. Trimming left V 5 bases short and J 9 bases short, with 23 bases between. CDR1 is SEHNR, CDR2 FQNEAQ, per germline (reference sequence). CDR3 length: 16 amino acids.

Sequenced: PBMCs or T cells enriched from blood (not recorded which). This receptor was obtained from a woman aged 50 to 65 who had recovered from COVID-19. V gene TRBV7-9 combines with J gene TRBJ1-5, with D perhaps matching TRBD1 (5 bases). CDR3 protein: CASSLTRGDGRSPQHF. The CDR3 DNA is TGTGCCAGCAGCCTCACACGCGGGGACGGACGTTCGCCCCAGCATTTT.